The 27 T cell receptor beta chains below were found in one sample sequenced in a study of T-cell reconstitution after alpha-beta-depleted transplantation in children. Using unique molecular identifiers, the investigators prepared the TCRbeta library. Each CDR3 protein is one row after TCRdb ran MiXCR on the PCR reads. The sample lists hundreds of thousands of distinct CDR3 sequences; around 13% were seen once. The sample in question was PBMCs, obtained before TCRalphabeta/CD19-depleted stem cell transplant. The receptors come from a girl aged 2-10 years with congenital amegakaryocytic thrombocytopenia, due to receive a stem cell transplant.

Many counts were recorded for this clonotype. J is TRBJ1-1 and V is TRBV5-8, with TRBD1 as a possible D gene (5 bases). This CDR3 is 14 amino acids long. The ends were cut back, 3 bases at V and 0 bases at J, with 9 bases in the middle. From germline, CDR1 is SGHTS and CDR2 YDEGEE. CDR3 loop: CASSWGLMNTEAFF. CDR3 bases: TGTGCCAGCAGCTGGGGACTCATGAACACTGAAGCTTTCTTT.

The chain employs TRBV7-2 and TRBJ2-1; D remains unclear. This CDR3 contains 17 residues. The germline V gene encodes CDR1 SGHTA and CDR2 FQGNSA. V lost 1 base, J lost 2 bases, and 15 bases lay in between. The CDR3 sequence is CASSLGLIFLPYNEQFF. In DNA form, the CDR3 reads TGTGCCAGCAGCTTAGGGCTGATCTTCTTACCCTACAATGAGCAGTTCTTC.

This clonotype was detected a few times. V gene TRBV5-1 combines with J gene TRBJ2-1; no firm D call. Germline V CDR1 and CDR2: SGHRS, YFSETQ. The CDR3 spans 15 residues. V was shortened by 7 bases and J by 0 bases, with 14 bases between the two germline ends. The CDR3 is CASGAAEPSYNEQFF. The DNA of the CDR3 is TGCGCCAGCGGCGCTGCTGAACCCTCCTACAATGAGCAGTTCTTC.

The table lists this clonotype with many counts. This chain joins TRBV6-5 and TRBJ1-2, with D possibly being TRBD1 (6 bases). Germline V gene lookup returns CDR1 MNHEY and CDR2 SVGAGI. V was trimmed by 0 bases and J by 1 base, leaving 9 bases between them. This CDR3 has 15 residues. CDR3 amino acids: CASSYSRGYNYGYTF. DNA for the CDR3: TGTGCCAGCAGTTACTCGAGGGGGTATAACTATGGCTACACCTTC.

CDR3 sequence reads: CASSEAGVTYNEQFF. DNA for the CDR3: TGCGCCAGCAGCGAAGCGGGCGTCACCTACAATGAGCAGTTCTTC. The chain is built from TRBV5-1 and TRBJ2-1; TRBD2 is a possible D gene (6 bases). V gave up 4 bases and J gave up 2 bases, with 13 bases separating them. The CDR3 length is 15 residues. Germline CDR1 SGHRS, CDR2 YFSETQ.

There are a few counts of this clonotype. This CDR3 is CASSSIPGNYGYTF. As DNA, the CDR3 is TGTGCCAGCAGTTCCATCCCGGGAAACTATGGCTACACCTTC. V usage is TRBV12-3 or TRBV12-4 and J usage is TRBJ1-2, with D unclear. The V gene lost 4 bases and the J gene lost 2 bases, with 11 bases spanning the gap. The CDR3 is 14 amino acids.

This clonotype was detected only a few times. The rearrangement joins TRBV20-1 to TRBJ2-5; 8 bases line up with TRBD2. With 1 base clipped from V and 1 base from J, the junction kept 5 bases outside the gene matches. This CDR3 is 15 amino acids long. Germline values: CDR1 DFQATT, CDR2 SNEGSKA (reference sequence). In nucleotides, the CDR3 is TGCAGTGCTAGAGGTCTAGCGGGTTTCCAAGAGACCCAGTACTTC. This sequence encodes CSARGLAGFQETQYF.

The chain is built from TRBV20-1 and TRBJ2-5; TRBD1 aligns across 7 bases. V was pared by 1 base and J by 3 bases, with 5 bases of the junction left unmatched. Germline V gives CDR1 DFQATT, CDR2 SNEGSKA (reference sequence). This CDR3 is 14 amino acids long. CDR3 sequence (DNA): TGCAGTGCTAGAGGGGACACAGGGGAAGAGACCCAGTACTTC. Amino acids: CSARGDTGEETQYF.

The sample holds a few counts of this clonotype. V is TRBV20-1 and J is TRBJ2-2; D is undetermined. Trimming left V 5 bases short and J 6 bases short, with 16 bases between. This CDR3 region has 14 residues. In germline, CDR1 is DFQATT, CDR2 SNEGSKA (reference sequence). DNA for the CDR3: TGCAGTGCTTCCCCGTTACGGCCCCCCGGGGAGCTGTTTTTT. It yields the protein CSASPLRPPGELFF.

This clonotype has at least ten counts. V is TRBV5-1 and J is TRBJ1-1; the D gene is possibly TRBD1 (5 bases). This CDR3 has 14 residues. Germline V gives CDR1 SGHRS, CDR2 YFSETQ. Trimming left V 1 base short and J 4 bases short, with 11 bases between. CDR3 sequence reads: CASSLWGRVTEAFF. The CDR3 DNA sequence: TGCGCCAGCAGCTTGTGGGGGAGGGTCACTGAAGCTTTCTTT.

The rearrangement uses TRBV7-6 and TRBJ2-1; TRBD2 agrees at 11 bases. Per the germline V gene, CDR1 is SGHVS and CDR2 is FNYEAQ. This CDR3 is built from 16 residues. With 3 bases clipped from V and 4 bases from J, the junction kept 5 bases outside the gene matches. The CDR3 bases are TGTGCCAGCAGCTTTTCTAGCGGGAGGTCGTACAATGAGCAGTTCTTC. This encodes CASSFSSGRSYNEQFF.

J is TRBJ2-1 and V is TRBV7-9; tentative D call: TRBD2 (6 bases). V lost 0 bases, J lost 12 bases, and 15 bases lay in between. From germline, CDR1 is SEHNR and CDR2 FQNEAQ (reference sequence). The CDR3 totals 14 residues. As DNA, the CDR3 is TGTGCCAGCAGCTTAGCCTTCGAAAGCGGGTGGCAGTTCTTC. It translates to CASSLAFESGWQFF. The full variable domain, its missing parts supplied by reference TRBV7-9 and TRBJ2-1, is DTGVSQNPRHKITKRGQNVTFRCDPISEHNRLYWYRQTLGQGPEFLTYFQNEAQLEKSRLLSDRFSAERPKGSFSTLEIQRTEQGDSAMYLCASSLAFESGWQFFGPGTRLTVL.

This clonotype has ten or more counts. This chain links TRBV7-2 with TRBJ2-3; possibly TRBD1 for D (5 bases). Trimming took off 4 bases at V and 1 base at J, with 9 bases between the two ends. The V gene's germline CDR1 is SGHTA and CDR2 FQGNSA. This CDR3 has 14 residues. This CDR3 is CASSSSTGTDTQYF. The CDR3 region has the DNA TGTGCCAGCAGCTCCTCGACAGGCACAGATACGCAGTATTTT.

There are many counts of this clonotype. J is TRBJ2-1 and V is TRBV6-5, with 7 positions matching TRBD2. The CDR3 runs 16 residues. Germline CDR1 reads MNHEY; CDR2 reads SVGAGI. V gave up 2 bases and J gave up 2 bases; unmatched junction bases: 6. CDR3 sequence reads: CASSYSGMGPYNEQFF. CDR3 bases: TGTGCCAGCAGTTACAGCGGGATGGGTCCCTACAATGAGCAGTTCTTC.

This chain links TRBV19 with TRBJ2-3; D is unclear. The V and J ends lost 7 bases and 6 bases respectively, with 14 bases between them. The germline V gene encodes CDR1 LNHDA and CDR2 SQIVND (reference sequence). CDR3 length: 13 residues. The CDR3 loop reads CASTPDRADTQYF. Written as DNA, the CDR3 is TGTGCCAGTACTCCGGACCGAGCGGATACGCAGTATTTT.

This clonotype has more than one count but fewer than ten. The CDR3 loop reads CSATGGYHEQFF. As DNA, the CDR3 is TGCAGTGCGACAGGGGGCTATCATGAGCAGTTCTTC. This chain joins TRBV20-1 and TRBJ2-1, with 10 bases matching TRBD1. Germline V gene data show CDR1 as DFQATT and CDR2 as SNEGSKA (reference sequence). Germline trimming cut 6 bases from V and 8 bases from J; bases unmatched to any gene: 4. This CDR3 is built from 12 residues.

The chain employs TRBV5-1 and TRBJ2-3; D is ambiguous. The CDR3 extends over 14 amino acids. Looked up from germline, CDR1 is SGHRS and CDR2 is YFSETQ. The V end lost 3 bases, the J end lost 1 base, and 9 bases lay between the germline ends. In DNA, the CDR3 is TGCGCCAGCAGCTCGGTTCCCGGCACAGATACGCAGTATTTT. Translated: CASSSVPGTDTQYF.

A few counts support this clonotype. This rearrangement joins TRBV7-2 to TRBJ1-2, with D possibly TRBD1 on 5 matching bases. The CDR3 sequence is 15 residues long. Between the trimmed V and J ends, which lost 5 bases and 3 bases, there was a span of 16 bases. CDR1 is SGHTA and CDR2 is FQGNSA in the germline V gene. CDR3 nucleotide sequence: TGTGCCAGCAGCGCACAGCGGGGCTTCGACTATGGCTACACCTTC. It specifies CASSAQRGFDYGYTF.

Ten or more counts support this clonotype. J is TRBJ2-1 and V is TRBV5-1; 10 nucleotides align to TRBD1. The CDR3 contains 13 residues. V trimming: 5 bases; J trimming: 7 bases; junction bases outside the gene matches: 3. Germline V gene data show CDR1 as SGHRS and CDR2 as YFSETQ. The CDR3 here is CASRMDRGNEQFF. DNA of the CDR3: TGCGCCAGCAGAATGGACAGGGGGAATGAGCAGTTCTTC. The full variable domain, in which reference TRBV5-1 and TRBJ2-1 provide the parts outside the CDR3, is KAGVTQTPRYLIKTRGQQVTLSCSPISGHRSVSWYQQTPGQGLQFLFEYFSETQRNKGNFPGRFSGRQFSNSRSEMNVSTLELGDSALYLCASRMDRGNEQFFGPGTRLTVL.

This clonotype was seen only a few times. The chain carries TRBV20-1 and TRBJ2-1; 9 nucleotides align to TRBD2. The CDR3 length is 14 residues. With 5 bases clipped from V and 2 bases from J, the junction kept 4 bases outside the gene matches. Germline V gene sequence: CDR1 DFQATT, CDR2 SNEGSKA (reference sequence). CDR3 protein: CSAQAGGAYNEQFF. DNA of the CDR3: TGCAGTGCTCAAGCGGGAGGCGCCTACAATGAGCAGTTCTTC.

This clonotype was found many times. The gene calls are TRBV6-5 and TRBJ1-1; 7 bases are shared with TRBD1. The CDR3 consists of 16 residues. CDR1 MNHEY and CDR2 SVGAGI come from the germline V gene. V was pared by 7 bases and J by 0 bases, with 11 bases of the junction left unmatched. The CDR3: CASKPQGTALNTEAFF. CDR3 bases: TGTGCCAGCAAGCCACAGGGGACGGCGTTGAACACTGAAGCTTTCTTT.

Here the CDR3 reads CASSLGTSFEQYF. The CDR3 DNA is TGTGCCAGCAGTTTAGGGACTAGCTTCGAGCAGTACTTC. V usage is TRBV12-3 or TRBV12-4 and J usage is TRBJ2-7, with 8 bases that match TRBD2. There are 13 residues in the CDR3. The V and J ends lost 1 base and 6 bases, in that order; junction bases with no gene match: 2.

The sample holds many counts of this clonotype. The CDR3, as DNA: TGTGCCAGCAGCTTGGAAGGGAACTACGAGCAGTACTTC. Translating gives CASSLEGNYEQYF. This chain joins TRBV7-6 and TRBJ2-7; D not certain. The CDR3 length is 13 residues. Trimming shortened V by 3 bases and J by 3 bases, and 9 bases separated the two germline ends. Germline lookup yields CDR1 SGHVS and CDR2 FNYEAQ.

Only a few counts were recorded for this clonotype. V is TRBV20-1 and J is TRBJ2-3; tentative D call: TRBD2 (5 bases). V lost 6 bases, J lost 4 bases, and 17 bases lay in between. The CDR3 covers 14 residues. The germline V gene encodes CDR1 DFQATT and CDR2 SNEGSKA (reference sequence). The CDR3 loop is CSASAGVGSDTQYF. The CDR3 DNA reads TGCAGTGCCTCAGCCGGGGTAGGATCAGATACGCAGTATTTT.

The table lists this clonotype with many counts. This chain uses TRBV27 with TRBJ2-3, with a tentative D call TRBD2 (6 bases). The CDR3 runs to 15 residues. CDR1 is MNHEY, CDR2 SMNVEV, per germline (reference sequence). V was pared by 6 bases and J by 3 bases, with 16 bases between. CDR3 loop: CASRPILAQTDTQYF. The DNA for the CDR3 is TGTGCCAGCAGACCCATTCTAGCGCAAACAGATACGCAGTATTTT.

This clonotype was seen ten or more times. The chain links TRBV10-3 to TRBJ1-2; 7 bases align to TRBD1. The CDR3 totals 12 residues. Losses at the gene ends were 6 bases for V and 5 bases for J; bases not matched to a gene: 3. In germline, CDR1 is ENHRY, CDR2 SYGVKD. CDR3: CAIRTGIYGYTF. CDR3 DNA sequence: TGTGCCATCAGGACAGGGATTTATGGCTACACCTTC.

The gene calls are TRBV20-1 and TRBJ2-7; D remains unclear. This CDR3 comprises 15 residues. Trimming shortened V by 0 bases and J by 0 bases, and 12 bases separated the two germline ends. The V gene's germline CDR1 is DFQATT and CDR2 SNEGSKA (reference sequence). The CDR3 sequence is CSAREVGSPSYEQYF. CDR3 nucleotide sequence: TGCAGTGCTAGAGAGGTGGGATCACCCTCCTACGAGCAGTACTTC.